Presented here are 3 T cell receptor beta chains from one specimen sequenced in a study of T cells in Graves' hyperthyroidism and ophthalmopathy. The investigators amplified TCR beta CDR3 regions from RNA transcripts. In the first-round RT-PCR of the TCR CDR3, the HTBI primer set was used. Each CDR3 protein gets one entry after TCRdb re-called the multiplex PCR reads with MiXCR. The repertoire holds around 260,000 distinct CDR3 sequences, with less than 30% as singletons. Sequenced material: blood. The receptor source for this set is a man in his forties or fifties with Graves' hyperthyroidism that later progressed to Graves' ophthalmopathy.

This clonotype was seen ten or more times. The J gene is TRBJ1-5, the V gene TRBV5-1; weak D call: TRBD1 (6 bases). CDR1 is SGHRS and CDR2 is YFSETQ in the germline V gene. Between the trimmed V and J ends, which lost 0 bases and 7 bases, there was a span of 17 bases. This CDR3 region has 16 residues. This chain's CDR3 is CASSLGRWGARQPQHF. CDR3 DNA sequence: TGCGCCAGCAGCTTGGGGCGTTGGGGGGCTCGGCAGCCCCAGCATTTT.

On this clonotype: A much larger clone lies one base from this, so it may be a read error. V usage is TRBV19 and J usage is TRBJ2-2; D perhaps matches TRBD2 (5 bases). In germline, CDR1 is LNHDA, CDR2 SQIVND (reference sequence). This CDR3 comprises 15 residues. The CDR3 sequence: CASSIAGWNTGELVF. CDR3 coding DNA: TGTGCCAGTAGTATAGCTGGGTGGAACACCGGGGAGCTGGTTTTT.

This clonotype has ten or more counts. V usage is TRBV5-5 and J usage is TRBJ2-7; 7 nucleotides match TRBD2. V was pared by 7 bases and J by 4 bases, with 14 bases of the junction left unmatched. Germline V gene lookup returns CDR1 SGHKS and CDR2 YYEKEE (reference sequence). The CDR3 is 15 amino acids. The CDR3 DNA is TGTGCCAGCCGCAGGCTATTAAGCGGGAATTACGAGCAGTACTTC. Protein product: CASRRLLSGNYEQYF.